The 20 T cell receptor beta chains below all came from one sample that was sequenced in a study of CD8+ T cells in alopecia areata. RNA extraction and reverse transcription yielded cDNA as sequencing template. Profiled with immunoSEQ multiplex PCR; TCRdb holds only in-frame clones, not every one. The sample consists of 150,000 to 160,000 clones, 45% to 60% of them appearing once. Sequenced here: CD8+ T cells sorted from blood, sampled at week 0. All receptors derive from a human donor with alopecia areata.

This chain connects TRBV30 to TRBJ1-2, with unresolved D. Trimming removed 7 bases at V and 8 bases at J, with 11 bases between. CDR3 size: 10 residues. The germline V gene encodes CDR1 GTSNPN and CDR2 SVGIG (reference sequence). The DNA for the CDR3 is TGTGCCTACCTATCTTCGGGCTACACCTTC. Its protein is CAYLSSGYTF.

This clone was picked up one time. This rearrangement joins TRBV16 to TRBJ1-5; D remains ambiguous. Germline-derived CDR1 and CDR2 are KGHSY and FQNENV. CDR3 length: 13 residues. Trimming took off 3 bases at V and 3 bases at J, with 6 bases between the two ends. The CDR3 is CASSHPDNQPQHF. CDR3 nucleotides: TGTGCCAGCAGCCACCCAGACAATCAGCCCCAGCATTTT.

This clone was seen a handful of times. The CDR3 loop reads CASSQDWGQPQHF. The CDR3 nucleotides read TGCGCCAGCAGCCAAGACTGGGGGCAGCCCCAGCATTTT. The chain carries TRBV4-3 and TRBJ1-5; a weak D match, TRBD1 (5 bases). Germline V gene lookup returns CDR1 LGHNA and CDR2 YSLEER. The germline V and J ends were trimmed by 0 bases and 7 bases, with 7 bases remaining between them. The CDR3 has 13 amino acids.

The genes are TRBV15 and TRBJ1-6, with 7 bases identical to TRBD1. This CDR3 contains 15 residues. Trimming at V came to 0 bases and at J to 11 bases, leaving 7 bases not matched to a gene. Germline values: CDR1 LNHNV, CDR2 YYDKDF (reference sequence). The CDR3, as DNA: TGTGCCACCAGCAGAGATCGCCAGGGGGGACCACCCCTCCACTTT. The encoded protein is CATSRDRQGGPPLHF.

This chain connects TRBV25-1 to TRBJ1-2, with D uncertain. V was cut by 6 bases and J by 4 bases, with 6 bases left in between. CDR1 MGHDK and CDR2 SYGVNS come from the germline V gene. The CDR3 has 11 residues. The CDR3 DNA sequence: TGTGCCAGCAGGGAGGGCTATGGCTACACCTTC. Its protein is CASREGYGYTF.

The CDR3 DNA is TGCGCCAGCAGCTTGAGGAGGGATGGTGGAGGAAGGGATACGCAGTATTTT. Its protein product is CASSLRRDGGGRDTQYF. The chain couples TRBV5-1 to TRBJ2-3; tentative D call: TRBD2 (6 bases). The CDR3 is made up of 17 amino acids. V was shortened by 1 base and J by 6 bases, with 21 bases between the two germline ends. The V gene's germline CDR1 is SGHRS and CDR2 YFSETQ.

This clone has more than one count but fewer than ten. The gene calls are TRBV27 and TRBJ1-5; D not certain. V lost 5 bases and J 2 bases, leaving 13 bases between the germline ends. Germline values: CDR1 MNHEY, CDR2 SMNVEV (reference sequence). The CDR3 extends over 15 amino acids. CDR3 in DNA: TGTGCCAGCAGTCCGTTAGTCTCTGGCAATCAGCCCCAGCATTTT. Its translation is CASSPLVSGNQPQHF.

This clone showed up just a few times. The genes are TRBV7-9 and TRBJ2-7; either TRBD1 or TRBD2 may supply D (5 bases each). Trimming cost V 5 bases and J 7 bases, with 12 bases left between them. Germline V gene lookup returns CDR1 SEHNR and CDR2 FQNEAQ (reference sequence). CDR3 length: 12 amino acids. The CDR3 reads CASSQGGGEQYF. In nucleotides, the CDR3 is TGTGCCAGCAGCCAAGGTGGGGGTGAGCAGTACTTC.

CDR3 region: CASSYIVEKGQFF. In nucleotides, the CDR3 is TGTGCCAGCAGTTACATTGTGGAGAAAGGGCAGTTCTTC. The chain combines TRBV6-6 with TRBJ2-1; D is undetermined. V lost 2 bases to trimming and J lost 12 bases, with 14 bases between them. Germline lookup yields CDR1 MNHNY and CDR2 SVGAGI (reference sequence). The CDR3 loop spans 13 amino acids.

V and J are TRBV4-3 and TRBJ1-1; possibly TRBD1 for D (6 bases). CDR3 length equals 17 residues. V was cut by 0 bases and J by 5 bases, with 19 bases left in between. Germline V gene sequence: CDR1 LGHNA, CDR2 YSLEER. The CDR3 DNA sequence: TGCGCCAGCAGCCAAGATAGAGGGGCACGGGGGCTGACTGAAGCTTTCTTT. It specifies CASSQDRGARGLTEAFF.

CDR3 coding DNA: TGTGCCAGCAGCCGGACAGGAGATAACTATGGCTACACCTTC. Residues: CASSRTGDNYGYTF. The chain recombines TRBV6-5 with TRBJ1-2; TRBD1 matches at 7 bases. The length of the CDR3 is 14 residues. Germline V gene sequence: CDR1 MNHEY, CDR2 SVGAGI. V trimming: 6 bases; J trimming: 1 base; junction bases outside the gene matches: 5.

The CDR3 DNA reads as TGTGCCAGCGGACGGACGAACACCGGGGAGCTGTTTTTT. It encodes CASGRTNTGELFF. The gene calls are TRBV6-5 and TRBJ2-2, with no clear D. Germline values: CDR1 MNHEY, CDR2 SVGAGI. Between the trimmed V and J ends, which lost 8 bases and 0 bases, there was a span of 7 bases. The length of the CDR3 is 13 residues.

The rearrangement joins TRBV12-5 to TRBJ1-1; no firm D call. V was shortened by 5 bases and J by 4 bases, with 5 bases between the two germline ends. Germline V CDR1 and CDR2: LGHNT, FRNRAP. The CDR3 spans 11 residues. CDR3: CASGTGTEAFF. The DNA for the CDR3 is TGTGCTAGTGGTACGGGCACTGAAGCTTTCTTT.

The gene calls are TRBV29-1 and TRBJ2-1; possibly TRBD2 for D (6 bases). CDR3 length equals 13 residues. Trimming pared 4 bases from V and 9 bases from J, leaving 16 bases between. The germline V gene has CDR1 SQVTM and CDR2 ANQGSEA. CDR3 bases: TGCAGCGTTGGGTCAGCTCTGGAGGGTGAGCAGTTCTTC. Its protein is CSVGSALEGEQFF.

The chain joins TRBV21-1 to TRBJ1-1; TRBD1, the table's D call, lacks a check against the DNA. TRBV21-1 is classified as a pseudogene. This CDR3 is built from 12 residues. In DNA form, the CDR3 reads TGTGCCAGCAGCAAAGGGGGCGGTGAAGCTTTCTTT. Translated: CASSKGGGEAFF.

This chain's CDR3 is CASSVGGGLDTQYF. The CDR3 DNA reads TGTGCCAGCAGCGTAGGCGGGGGCCTCGATACGCAGTATTTT. The chain has TRBV9 and TRBJ2-3; the D gene is possibly TRBD2 (7 bases). V lost 0 bases and J lost 6, with 11 bases in between. The germline V gene has CDR1 SGDLS and CDR2 YYNGEE. The CDR3 contains 14 residues.

This chain joins TRBV27 and TRBJ2-5; 10 bases map to TRBD2. The CDR3 is made up of 18 amino acids. Looked up from germline, CDR1 is MNHEY and CDR2 is SMNVEV (reference sequence). The V segment lost 4 bases and the J segment 2 bases; nucleotides outside the gene matches: 13. CDR3 bases: TGTGCCAGCAGTTACCTAGTTACTAGCGGGGTAATACAAGAGACCCAGTACTTC. Amino acid sequence: CASSYLVTSGVIQETQYF.

About this clone itself: This CDR3 is also generated by other DNA sequences in the sample. This chain links TRBV9 with TRBJ1-1, with unresolved D. CDR3 length: 13 residues. Trimming pared 0 bases from V and 2 bases from J, leaving 5 bases between. CDR1 and CDR2 from the germline V gene are SGDLS and YYNGEE. The CDR3 DNA reads TGTGCCAGCAGCGTAGACAGTAACACTGAAGCTTTCTTT. Residues: CASSVDSNTEAFF.

The count of this clone is one. This chain links TRBV7-9 with TRBJ2-5; tentatively, D is TRBD1 (6 bases). The CDR3 totals 14 residues. The germline V and J ends were trimmed by 5 bases and 1 base, with 11 bases remaining between them. Looked up from germline, CDR1 is SEHNR and CDR2 is FQNEAQ (reference sequence). CDR3 region: CASSAGQTQETQYF. The DNA for the CDR3 is TGTGCCAGCAGCGCCGGACAGACCCAAGAGACCCAGTACTTC. The full variable domain, rest sourced from reference TRBV7-9 and TRBJ2-5, is DTGVSQNPRHKITKRGQNVTFRCDPISEHNRLYWYRQTLGQGPEFLTYFQNEAQLEKSRLLSDRFSAERPKGSFSTLEIQRTEQGDSAMYLCASSAGQTQETQYFGPGTRLLVL.

The J gene is TRBJ1-1, the V gene TRBV29-1; the D is unclear. V was clipped by 5 bases and J by 3 bases, with 7 bases between them. From germline, CDR1 is SQVTM and CDR2 ANQGSEA. This CDR3 is built from 11 residues. Here the CDR3 reads CSVWRDTEAFF. CDR3 DNA sequence: TGCAGCGTTTGGCGGGACACTGAAGCTTTCTTT.